These T cell receptor beta chains were read from a single sample in a study of Ad26.COV2.S vaccination and SARS-CoV-2 variants. TCRdb's table, derived via immunoSEQ multiplex PCR, lists solely in-frame clones and lacks some. The sample has about 680,000 clones, roughly 90% seen once. Sequenced material: peripheral blood, taken in a trial of Ad26.COV2.S vaccine versus placebo. The receptors shown here come from a person between 18 and 65 years old who received the Ad26.COV2.S COVID-19 vaccine or a placebo. Each CDR3 is given with its conserved first and last residue. A D gene is named only where the DNA matches it firmly. Size values are once, few and many counts, or a class for expanded clones, and some rows have none.

d_gene	v_gene	j_gene	abundance	CDR3nt	CDR3aa
.	TRBV15	TRBJ2-7	.	TGTGCCACCAGCAGAGAAGCGGGTCCCTACGAGCAGTACTTC	CATSREAGPYEQYF
.	TRBV18	TRBJ2-1	.	TGTGCCAGCTCACCATACGGGAACGAGCAGTTCTTC	CASSPYGNEQFF
.	TRBV5-1	TRBJ1-1	.	TGCGCCAGCAGCCTGACGTCCGGGACACAAGGCGGCACTGAAGCTTTCTTT	CASSLTSGTQGGTEAFF
.	TRBV12-3/TRBV12-4	TRBJ2-3	.	TGTGCCAGCAGTTGGGCAGATACGCAGTATTTT	CASSWADTQYF
TRBD2	TRBV6-6	TRBJ2-1	.	TGTGCCAGCAGTCCGAATAGCGGGAGGGCCTCCTACAATGAGCAGTTCTTC	CASSPNSGRASYNEQFF
.	TRBV5-1	TRBJ1-5	.	TGCGCCAGCAGCTTTGAGGGCGGCAATCAGCCCCAGCATTTT	CASSFEGGNQPQHF
TRBD2	TRBV5-1	TRBJ2-3	.	TGCGCCAGCAGGAAGAGCGGGGACACAGATACGCAGTATTTT	CASRKSGDTDTQYF
.	TRBV10-3	TRBJ2-5	.	TGTGCCATCAGGGGGTCAGCCGGGGAGACCCAGTACTTC	CAIRGSAGETQYF
.	TRBV9	TRBJ1-2	.	TGTGCCAGCAGCGTTGGATGGGGTGAGGGCTATGGCTACACCTTC	CASSVGWGEGYGYTF
.	TRBV12-2	TRBJ2-1	few	TGTGCAAGTCGCTTAGCGTCGAATGAGCAGTTCTTC	CASRLASNEQFF
TRBD2	TRBV7-2	TRBJ2-1	.	TGTGCCAGCAGCTCAATAGCGGGAGGGCCTTACAATGAGCAGTTCTTC	CASSSIAGGPYNEQFF
TRBD1	TRBV6-5	TRBJ1-1	.	TGTGCCAGCACCAAACCGGGACAGACTGAAGCTTTCTTT	CASTKPGQTEAFF
.	TRBV23-1	TRBJ2-3	.	TGCGCCAGCAGTCCTCGGACTGGATGGCGCACAGATACGCAGTATTTT	CASSPRTGWRTDTQYF
.	TRBV5-1	TRBJ2-6	.	TGCGCCAGCAGCCCTGGACAGAGCTCTGGGGCCAACGTCCTGACTTTC	CASSPGQSSGANVLTF
TRBD1	TRBV6-6	TRBJ1-3	.	TGTGCCAGCAGCCTGACAGGGCAGGAAGGAAACACCATATATTTT	CASSLTGQEGNTIYF
TRBD1	TRBV19	TRBJ1-6	once	TGTGCCAGTAGTGTGGGACAGTCTTCCTATAATTCACCCCTCCACTTT	CASSVGQSSYNSPLHF
.	TRBV9	TRBJ2-1	once	TGTGCCAGCCGCGAGGCATCGGCCTTCAATGAGCAGTTCTTC	CASREASAFNEQFF
TRBD1	TRBV11-2	TRBJ2-7	.	TGTGCCAGCAGCTTAGCCCCCGGGACAGCCTCTAAAGAGCAGTACTTC	CASSLAPGTASKEQYF
TRBD2	TRBV27	TRBJ2-5	.	TGTGCCAGCAGTTTAAGCGGGACGCGTGAGACCCAGTACTTC	CASSLSGTRETQYF
.	TRBV15	TRBJ1-3	once	TGTGCCACCAGCAGAGACAGGGCAGGGTCGGGAAACACCATATATTTT	CATSRDRAGSGNTIYF
.	TRBV25-1	TRBJ2-3	.	TGTGCCAGCATGCGGGGAGATACGCAGTATTTT	CASMRGDTQYF
.	TRBV7-2	TRBJ2-5	.	TGTGCCAGCAGCTTTTATGACGACGCGGCCCAGTACTTC	CASSFYDDAAQYF
.	TRBV7-9	TRBJ2-5	.	TGTGCCAGCAGCTTAGCCGGGCGGCAAGAGACCCAGTACTTC	CASSLAGRQETQYF
.	TRBV3-1/TRBV3-2	TRBJ2-4	.	TGTGCCAGCAGCGGAGGGTTCGGGTCGGGCAAAAACATTCAGTACTTC	CASSGGFGSGKNIQYF
.	TRBV5-1	TRBJ2-3	.	TGCGCCAGCAGCCCTCGGGCCCCTAGCGATACGCAGTATTTT	CASSPRAPSDTQYF
.	TRBV7-2	TRBJ1-2	few	TGTGCCAGCAGCTTAGTCCGGGGGGAGGGCTACACCTTC	CASSLVRGEGYTF
.	TRBV25-1	TRBJ1-3	.	TGTGCCAGCAGCATTTACGGAAACACCATATATTTT	CASSIYGNTIYF
TRBD2	TRBV7-6	TRBJ2-1	.	TGTGCCAGCAGCTTAGGACTAGCGGCAACCAATGAGCAGTTCTTC	CASSLGLAATNEQFF
TRBD1	TRBV29-1	TRBJ1-1	.	TGCAGCACCCAGACAGGGGAAATTACTGAAGCTTTCTTT	CSTQTGEITEAFF
.	TRBV19	TRBJ1-5	.	TGTGCCAGTAGTACCGGAGGGACAAATAGCAATCAGCCCCAGCATTTT	CASSTGGTNSNQPQHF
.	TRBV19	TRBJ1-5	.	TGTGCCAGTAGTATATGGGAAGGATTCAATCAGCCCCAGCATTTT	CASSIWEGFNQPQHF
.	TRBV2	TRBJ1-2	.	TGTGCCAGCAGTAGGTCCGGGTTTGGCTACACCTTC	CASSRSGFGYTF
.	TRBV7-2	TRBJ2-7	.	TGTGCCAGCAGCTTAGTGCGGAGGCAGGGAAGCCTCGAGCAGTACTTC	CASSLVRRQGSLEQYF
.	TRBV12-3/TRBV12-4	TRBJ2-7	.	TGTGCCAGCAGTCCCTGGCAGGGGGAGCAGTACTTC	CASSPWQGEQYF
.	TRBV4-1	TRBJ1-6	few	TGCGCCAGCAGCCAGGACCCGGGATCTCCTTATTCACCCCTCCACTTT	CASSQDPGSPYSPLHF
.	TRBV11-3	TRBJ2-7	.	TGTGCCAGCAGTAAAAAAGTGGTGGAGCAGTACTTC	CASSKKVVEQYF
.	TRBV14	TRBJ1-1	.	TGTGCCAGCAGCCAAGGGACTGTTAACACTGAAGCTTTCTTT	CASSQGTVNTEAFF
.	TRBV7-2	TRBJ2-6	.	TGTGCCAGCAGCTTAGAAACTGGGGCCAACGTCCTGACTTTC	CASSLETGANVLTF
.	TRBV12-3/TRBV12-4	TRBJ2-7	.	TGTGCCAGCAGTTTTAGGGCCTACGAGCAGTACTTC	CASSFRAYEQYF
.	TRBV4-3	TRBJ1-4	.	TGCGCCAGCAGCCGCCTCCTGGACGCAACTAATGAAAAACTGTTTTTT	CASSRLLDATNEKLFF
.	TRBV6-1	TRBJ2-1	.	TGTGCCAGCAGTGAAGTGGGAGGAGATTACAATGAGCAGTTCTTC	CASSEVGGDYNEQFF
.	TRBV5-1	TRBJ2-2	.	TGCGCCAGCAGCTCGGACGGGAACACCGGGGAGCTGTTTTTT	CASSSDGNTGELFF
.	TRBV5-6	TRBJ1-4	.	TGTGCCAGCAGCTTCTGGACAACTAATGAAAAACTGTTTTTT	CASSFWTTNEKLFF
.	TRBV5-4	TRBJ2-3	.	TGTGCCAGCAGGCCCTCGCGCGGGCGCACAGATACGCAGTATTTT	CASRPSRGRTDTQYF
TRBD1	TRBV27	TRBJ2-7	.	TGTGCCAGCAGTCCTCGGACAGGGCCCTACGAGCAGTACTTC	CASSPRTGPYEQYF
.	TRBV7-8	TRBJ1-1	.	TGTGCCAGTCAAACGACGGGGGGCACTGAAGCTTTCTTT	CASQTTGGTEAFF
.	TRBV12-3/TRBV12-4	TRBJ2-3	.	TGTGCCAGCAGTGTCTTCGAAGATACGCAGTATTTT	CASSVFEDTQYF
.	TRBV6-5	TRBJ1-1	.	TGTGCCAGCAGGGTAGGCAGCATGAACACTGAAGCTTTCTTT	CASRVGSMNTEAFF
TRBD2	TRBV18	TRBJ2-3	.	TGTGCCAGCTCACCGACTAGCGGGAGTGATACGCAGTATTTT	CASSPTSGSDTQYF
.	TRBV14	TRBJ2-1	.	TGTGCCAGCTCAGGGGTAGCAGTCTACAATGAGCAGTTCTTC	CASSGVAVYNEQFF
.	TRBV4-2	TRBJ1-2	few	TGTGCCAGCAGCCAAGACAGAGACTATGGCTACACCTTC	CASSQDRDYGYTF
.	TRBV7-2	TRBJ2-1	.	TGTGCCAGCAGCTTCGGACACACCAATGAGCAGTTCTTC	CASSFGHTNEQFF